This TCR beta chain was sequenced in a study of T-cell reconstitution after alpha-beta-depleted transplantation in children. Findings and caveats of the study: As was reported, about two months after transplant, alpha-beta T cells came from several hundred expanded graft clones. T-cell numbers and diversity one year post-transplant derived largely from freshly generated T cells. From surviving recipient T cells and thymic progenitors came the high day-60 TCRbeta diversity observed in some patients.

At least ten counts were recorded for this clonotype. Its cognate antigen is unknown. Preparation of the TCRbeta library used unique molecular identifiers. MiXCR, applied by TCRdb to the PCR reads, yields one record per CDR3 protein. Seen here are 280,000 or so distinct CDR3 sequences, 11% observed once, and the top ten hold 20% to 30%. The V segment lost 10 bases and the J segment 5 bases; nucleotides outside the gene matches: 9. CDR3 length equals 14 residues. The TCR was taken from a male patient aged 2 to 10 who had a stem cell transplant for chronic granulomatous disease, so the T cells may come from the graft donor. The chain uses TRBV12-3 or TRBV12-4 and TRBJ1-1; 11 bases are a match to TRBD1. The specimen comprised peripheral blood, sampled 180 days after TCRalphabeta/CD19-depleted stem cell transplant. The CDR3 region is CATRQGDRGTEAFF. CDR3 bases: TGTGCCACGCGGCAAGGGGACAGGGGGACTGAAGCTTTCTTT.